The sequence of this TCR beta chain was determined in a study of blood T cell repertoires in COVID-19. Across the whole study: Acute and convalescent COVID-19 samples came from the United States, Italy and Spain.

Participant age was about 18 to 89 years, and participants resided in fewer than 25 US areas. Symptom resolution, clearance, or two negative PCRs marked the recovered donors of Cohort 3. Methods used by the authors: Amplification of reference gene primers provided the estimated nucleated cell counts. The table came from immunoSEQ multiplex PCR; TCRdb's copy has only in-frame clones and leaves some out. Clone size and V and J calls were adopted from that table, with D and trimming inferred from the DNA. The sample carries some 130,000 clones, roughly three quarters recorded once. Germline CDR1 and CDR2: SNHLY and FYNNEI. V lost 5 bases and J 3 bases, leaving 16 bases between the germline ends. The CDR3 runs 16 residues.

The genes are TRBV2 and TRBJ1-4, with a weak D call TRBD1 (6 bases). The source of this sequence is a woman between 45 and 60 years old who had recovered from COVID-19. The sequencing sample was made of PBMCs or T cells enriched from blood (not recorded which). The CDR3 reads CASSRDTKWANEKLFF. The CDR3 nucleotides read TGTGCCAGCAGTCGGGACACTAAATGGGCTAATGAAAAACTGTTTTTT.